A selection of T cell receptor beta chains follows, all from one sample in a study of sequential checkpoint blockade in melanoma. Profiled with immunoSEQ multiplex PCR; TCRdb holds only in-frame clones, not every one. Seen here are some 10,000 clones, just under 80% observed once, and the top ten hold about 11%. The sequenced sample was CD8+ T cells sorted from blood (inferred from file names), obtained from a patient given nivolumab and ipilimumab in sequence. The receptors were gathered from a human donor with melanoma. Each CDR3 is given without its conserved first and last residue.

len,j_gene,v_gene,CDR3aa
11,TRBJ1-2,TRBV4-2,ASSPRTGQGDT
12,TRBJ2-1,TRBV6-1,ASAEGLEFGEQF
15,TRBJ2-3,TRBV19,ASSIDRQSETVGTQY
10,TRBJ2-7,TRBV5-6,ASSLRVYEQY
13,TRBJ2-6,TRBV6-1,ASSKDSSGANVLT
13,TRBJ2-4,TRBV19,ASSIWGGDKNIQY
12,TRBJ2-1,TRBV6-1,ASSERGSYNEQF
12,TRBJ1-1,TRBV29-1,SVEGQGVGTEAF
15,TRBJ1-3,TRBV4-1,ASSQEGHTSAGNTIY
9,TRBJ2-5,TRBV28,ASSPGRTQY
11,TRBJ2-1,TRBV10-3,AIEAYGGNEQF
11,TRBJ2-1,TRBV7-9,ASSLSGTNEQF
13,TRBJ2-7,TRBV7-9,ASTPTETPSYEQY
14,TRBJ2-3,TRBV28,ATTTRVAGVGDTQY
11,TRBJ2-7,TRBV9,ASRGQDGFEQY
17,TRBJ1-2,TRBV27,ASSLSGPSRPGTVAGYT
11,TRBJ2-3,TRBV10-1,ATRDSTTDTQY
9,TRBJ1-2,TRBV29-1,SVESLLSHT
13,TRBJ2-2,TRBV30,AWSVVGADTGELF
10,TRBJ2-7,TRBV30,AWSVQGYEQY
12,TRBJ2-2,TRBV27,ASGTGVNTGELF
13,TRBJ2-5,TRBV9,ASSASGGQGETQY
14,TRBJ2-2,TRBV9,ASSVEYGMGTGELF
13,TRBJ2-2,TRBV30,AWTLAGEDTGELF
13,TRBJ2-7,TRBV6-5,ASSYTPGETYEQY
13,TRBJ2-7,TRBV7-9,ASSPQGANRYEQY
13,TRBJ2-5,TRBV15,ATSRESGQQETQY